This TCR beta chain was sequenced in a study of shared clonotypes between healthy human individuals. Study details: Researchers drew samples from two women and three men aged 18 to 49.

In CD8 memory, CD45RO+ cells were put together with CCR7-negative CD45RA+ TemRA cells. There are 12 residues in the CDR3. Trimming stripped 4 bases from V and 10 bases from J, with 11 bases between. The germline CDR1 and CDR2 sequences are KGHSH and LQKENI. The assay was immunoSEQ multiplex PCR, and TCRdb's table has in-frame clones only and misses some. The sample lists around 690,000 clones, less than 95% occurring once. This chain uses TRBV18 with TRBJ2-1; D may correspond to TRBD1 or TRBD2 (5 bases each). The TCR was taken from a man younger than 30 in good health. Some clones in this sample may be carry-over from other donors' samples. Sequenced sample: memory CD8+ T cells from PBMCs. Specified subset: CD45RO+ cells pooled with CCR7-negative TemRA cells. The CDR3 spells CASSLGTREQFF. The CDR3 DNA reads as TGTGCCAGCTCACTCGGGACCAGGGAGCAGTTCTTC. Drawing the rest from reference TRBV18 and TRBJ2-1, the complete variable domain is NAGVMQNPRHLVRRRGQEARLRCSPMKGHSHVYWYRQLPEEGLKFMVYLQKENIIDESGMPKERFSAEFPKEGPSILRIQQVVRGDSAAYFCASSLGTREQFFGPGTRLTVL.